The rows below give T cell receptor beta chains drawn from one sample of a study of blood T cell repertoires in COVID-19. Measured with immunoSEQ multiplex PCR; TCRdb has only the in-frame clones, and not every one. The data contain roughly 50,000 clones, 80% to 90% of them singletons. Sample: peripheral blood. Every receptor here comes from a man aged 50 to 59 with acute or convalescent COVID-19. The CDR3 runs from the conserved cysteine through the conserved F or W. D genes are given only for firm matches. Clone size, where shown, is once, few, many, or a class for clones that have expanded.

abundance	v_gene	j_gene	d_gene	CDR3nt	CDR3aa
.	TRBV28	TRBJ2-3	TRBD1	TGTGCCAGCAGTCCCCCGCCACCCGGACAGGGCACAGATACGCAGTATTTT	CASSPPPPGQGTDTQYF
.	TRBV3-1/TRBV3-2	TRBJ1-6	TRBD1	TGTGCCAGCAGCCAAGATTGGCGACAGGGGGCGGGAATTATCCCAATTTCACCCCTCCACTTT	CASSQDWRQGAGIIPISPLHF
.	TRBV5-1	TRBJ2-3	.	TGCGCCAGCAGCTTGGGGGGACAAGCCATCACAGATACGCAGTATTTT	CASSLGGQAITDTQYF
.	TRBV10-2	TRBJ2-7	TRBD1	TGCGCCACCACTTTCGGACAGGGGGCGAAAGAGCAGTACTTC	CATTFGQGAKEQYF
few	TRBV2	TRBJ1-1	TRBD1	TGTGCCAGCAGCCTCCGGACAGGTAACACTGAAGCTTTCTTT	CASSLRTGNTEAFF
.	TRBV4-1	TRBJ2-1	TRBD2	TGCGCCAGCAGCCCTTACCCAGGACTAGCGGGAGAGAACAATGAGCAGTTCTTC	CASSPYPGLAGENNEQFF
.	TRBV21-1	TRBJ2-7	.	TGTGCCAGCAGCCATCTGGGGGAGGGTTCGGGGACCTACGAGCAGTACTTC	CASSHLGEGSGTYEQYF
.	TRBV29-1	TRBJ1-1	.	TGCAGCGGGGAGATGAACACTGAAGCTTTCTTT	CSGEMNTEAFF
.	TRBV27	TRBJ2-2	TRBD2	TGTGCCAGCAGCTCAACTAGCGGGAGGGCCGAAGTAACCGGGGAGCTGTTTTTT	CASSSTSGRAEVTGELFF
.	TRBV27	TRBJ2-5	TRBD2	TGTGCCAGTAAGCCCACACTAGCGGGAGGCTCCAACGGTCAGACCCAGTACTTC	CASKPTLAGGSNGQTQYF
.	TRBV24-1	TRBJ2-5	.	TGTGCCACCAGTGATTTTCCGGACATGACGATGGAAGAGACCCAGTACTTC	CATSDFPDMTMEETQYF
.	TRBV6-5	TRBJ1-1	TRBD1	TGTGCCAGCAGTTACTCCGAAGGGACAGGGTACACTGAAGCTTTCTTT	CASSYSEGTGYTEAFF
once	TRBV6-5	TRBJ2-1	TRBD1	TGTGCCAGCAGTCAGGGACAGGGGCACAATGAGCAGTTCTTC	CASSQGQGHNEQFF
.	TRBV15	TRBJ1-2	.	TGTGCCACCAGCAGAGATAGCGGGGGTTTCTATGGCTACACCTTC	CATSRDSGGFYGYTF